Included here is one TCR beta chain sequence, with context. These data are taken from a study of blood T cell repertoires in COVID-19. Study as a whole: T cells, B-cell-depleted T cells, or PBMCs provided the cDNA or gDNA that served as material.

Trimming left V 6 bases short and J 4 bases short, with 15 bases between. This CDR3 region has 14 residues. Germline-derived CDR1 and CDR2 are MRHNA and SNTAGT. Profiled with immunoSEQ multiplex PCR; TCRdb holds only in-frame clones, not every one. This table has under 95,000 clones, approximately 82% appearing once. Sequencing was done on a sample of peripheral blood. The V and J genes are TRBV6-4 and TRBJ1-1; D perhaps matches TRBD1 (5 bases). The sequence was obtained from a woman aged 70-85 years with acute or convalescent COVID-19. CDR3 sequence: CASSYLQEGTEAFF. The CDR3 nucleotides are TGTGCCAGCAGCTATTTACAGGAAGGCACTGAAGCTTTCTTT.